One sample yielded the 20 T cell receptor beta chains listed below, sequenced in a study of blood T cells in healthy people across ages. Then a second PCR, running about 6 to 11 cycles, was carried out with a sample-barcoded 5' primer and a J-beta primer mix. TCRdb called the 5' RACE reads again in MiXCR, with one record for every CDR3 protein. The table has roughly 1.5 million distinct CDR3 sequences, 35% to 45% seen once. The sample consisted of blood. The receptors here all came from a woman aged 18-29 years in good health.

V and J are TRBV10-1 and TRBJ2-4, with TRBD2 as a possible D gene (5 bases). Looked up from germline, CDR1 is WNHNN and CDR2 is SYGVQD (reference sequence). Trimming removed 2 bases at V and 6 bases at J, with 11 bases between. This CDR3 contains 14 residues. This CDR3 is CASSEVSVPNIQYF. In nucleotides, the CDR3 is TGCGCCAGCAGTGAGGTTAGCGTTCCAAACATTCAGTACTTC.

This clonotype was seen only a few times. The chain carries TRBV18 and TRBJ1-2, with D hard to call. This CDR3 contains 13 residues. V was cut by 2 bases and J by 4 bases, with 8 bases left in between. Germline V CDR1 and CDR2: KGHSH, LQKENI. The CDR3 DNA reads as TGTGCCAGCTCACCATTGGAAGTCTATGGCTACACCTTC. This sequence encodes CASSPLEVYGYTF.

This chain joins TRBV20-1 and TRBJ1-3; D is uncertain. This CDR3 is built from 14 residues. Deletions cut 8 bases from V and 0 bases from J, with 14 bases between. Germline lookup yields CDR1 DFQATT and CDR2 SNEGSKA (reference sequence). The DNA for the CDR3 is TGCAGTTCTCGGGTCCCCAACTCTGGAAACACCATATATTTT. Its protein is CSSRVPNSGNTIYF.

This rearrangement joins TRBV4-1 to TRBJ1-1; D remains ambiguous. Germline loops: CDR1 MGHRA, CDR2 YSYEKL. The CDR3 has 15 residues. The V end was cut by 4 bases, the J end by 4 bases, with 16 bases between. CDR3 in DNA: TGCGCCAGCAGCCGAATAGGCAATTCGGGCACTGAAGCTTTCTTT. This translates into CASSRIGNSGTEAFF.

The chain carries TRBV27 and TRBJ2-3; 10 nucleotides match TRBD2. This CDR3 contains 15 residues. Trimming removed 4 bases from V and 5 bases from J; junction bases left unmatched: 6. From germline, CDR1 is MNHEY and CDR2 SMNVEV (reference sequence). The CDR3 DNA reads as TGTGCCAGCAGTTCCCCGGGACTAGCGATAGATACGCAGTATTTT. It is translated as CASSSPGLAIDTQYF.

V usage is TRBV19 and J usage is TRBJ2-5, with D possibly being TRBD2 (6 bases). Germline loops: CDR1 LNHDA, CDR2 SQIVND (reference sequence). There are 13 residues in the CDR3. V dropped 4 bases and J dropped 2 bases, with 8 bases sitting between them. As DNA, the CDR3 is TGTGCCAGTAGTACGGGAGTTCAAGAGACCCAGTACTTC. Its translation is CASSTGVQETQYF. Drawing the rest from reference TRBV19 and TRBJ2-5, the complete variable domain is DGGITQSPKYLFRKEGQNVTLSCEQNLNHDAMYWYRQDPGQGLRLIYYSQIVNDFQKGDIAEGYSVSREKKESFPLTVTSAQKNPTAFYLCASSTGVQETQYFGPGTRLLVL.

Concerning this clonotype: This clone may be a read error of a much larger clone one base away. The chain couples TRBV20-1 to TRBJ2-7; D is ambiguous. This CDR3 spans 11 amino acids. V dropped 1 base and J dropped 3 bases, with 4 bases sitting between them. CDR1 and CDR2 from the germline V gene are DFQATT and SNEGSKA (reference sequence). CDR3 sequence (DNA): TGCAGTGCTAGAGTAGACTACGAGCAGTACTTC. This translates into CSARVDYEQYF.

The chain recombines TRBV7-9 with TRBJ1-2; D is undetermined. Looked up from germline, CDR1 is SEHNR and CDR2 is FQNEAQ (reference sequence). The CDR3 consists of 12 residues. Trimming stripped 6 bases from V and 6 bases from J, with 11 bases between. CDR3 amino acids: CASSGLGDGYTF. Here the CDR3 DNA reads TGTGCCAGCAGTGGTCTCGGGGATGGCTACACCTTC.

This clonotype has more than one count but fewer than ten. The chain employs TRBV20-1 and TRBJ1-2, with D unclear. Germline loops: CDR1 DFQATT, CDR2 SNEGSKA (reference sequence). CDR3 length: 12 amino acids. V lost 5 bases and J 4 bases, leaving 11 bases between the germline ends. CDR3 region: CSAESEGYGYTF. CDR3 coding DNA: TGCAGTGCTGAATCAGAAGGCTATGGCTACACCTTC.

The chain combines TRBV6-6 with TRBJ2-2; 8 bases fit TRBD2. Trimming took 10 bases from V and 3 from J; bases not matched to a gene: 13. Germline CDR1 MNHNY, CDR2 SVGAGI (reference sequence). There are 16 residues in the CDR3. The DNA for the CDR3 is TGTGCCACCATACCGGGACTAGTCGTCCACACCGGGGAGCTGTTTTTT. Its translation is CATIPGLVVHTGELFF.

The CDR3 spells CASTTGSTDTQYF. In DNA, the CDR3 is TGCGCCAGTACGACAGGCAGCACAGATACGCAGTATTTT. The V gene is TRBV5-1, the J gene TRBJ2-3; weak D call: TRBD1 (6 bases). The CDR3 extends over 13 amino acids. Trimming took 8 bases from V and 0 from J, leaving 10 bases between them. The germline gives CDR1 SGHRS, CDR2 YFSETQ.

This clonotype showed up many times. This chain connects TRBV7-2 to TRBJ1-5; no clear D gene. Trimming removed 2 bases from V and 0 bases from J, with 8 bases in between. This CDR3 has 15 amino acids. Germline values: CDR1 SGHTA, CDR2 FQGNSA. The CDR3 DNA reads as TGTGCCAGCAGCTTAATGGGTTATAGCAATCAGCCCCAGCATTTT. Its protein is CASSLMGYSNQPQHF.

This clonotype turned up a few times. V and J are TRBV7-8 and TRBJ2-7; D gene ambiguous. V dropped 5 bases and J dropped 4 bases, with 15 bases sitting between them. Germline V CDR1 and CDR2: SGHVS, FQNEAQ. The CDR3 sequence is 14 residues long. CDR3 amino acids: CASSVRRNTYEQYF. The CDR3 DNA is TGTGCCAGCAGCGTTCGGCGGAACACTTACGAGCAGTACTTC.

The chain recombines TRBV21-1 with TRBJ1-3. TRBV21-1 is a pseudogene locus. CDR3 length: 16 residues. The CDR3 loop is CASVAPLQASGNTIYF. The CDR3 DNA reads as TGTGCCAGCGTCGCTCCGCTACAGGCCTCTGGAAACACCATATATTTT.

V is TRBV6-5 and J is TRBJ2-1, with TRBD2 identical over 7 bases. The length of the CDR3 is 15 residues. Losses at the gene ends were 2 bases for V and 7 bases for J; bases not matched to a gene: 8. From germline, CDR1 is MNHEY and CDR2 SVGAGI. Here the CDR3 reads CASSYIGGSLNEQFF. The CDR3 DNA reads as TGTGCCAGCAGTTACATCGGCGGGAGCTTGAATGAGCAGTTCTTC.

This clonotype has more than one count but fewer than ten. The genes are TRBV6-2 or TRBV6-3 and TRBJ2-7, with 7 bases matching TRBD2. Losses at the gene ends were 5 bases for V and 2 bases for J; bases not matched to a gene: 6. Per the germline V gene, CDR1 is MNHEY and CDR2 is SVGEGT. The length of the CDR3 is 14 residues. The CDR3 DNA sequence: TGTGCCAGCAGTCGCGGGAGAGGCCCCTACGAGCAGTACTTC. Amino acid sequence: CASSRGRGPYEQYF.

In the case of this clonotype: At one boundary the junction diverges from the germline segment, which might be a read error. V and J are TRBV19 and TRBJ2-1; TRBD2 matches at 13 bases. The CDR3 is made up of 16 amino acids. The germline V gene has CDR1 LNHDA and CDR2 SQIVND (reference sequence). The CDR3 loop is CVSSIRLAGGYNEQFF. CDR3 in DNA: TGTGTCAGTAGTATACGACTAGCGGGGGGTTACAATGAGCAGTTCTTC.

V gene TRBV28 combines with J gene TRBJ2-1; 9 nucleotides align to TRBD2. The germline V gene has CDR1 MDHEN and CDR2 SYDVKM. The V and J ends lost 3 bases and 7 bases, in that order; junction bases with no gene match: 7. This CDR3 is 15 amino acids long. The CDR3 loop reads CASSLGASGINEQFF. The CDR3 DNA reads as TGTGCCAGCAGTTTGGGCGCTAGCGGGATAAATGAGCAGTTCTTC. The whole variable domain, filled in from reference TRBV28 and TRBJ2-1, reads DVKVTQSSRYLVKRTGEKVFLECVQDMDHENMFWYRQDPGLGLRLIYFSYDVKMKEKGDIPEGYSVSREKKERFSLILESASTNQTSMYLCASSLGASGINEQFFGPGTRLTVL.

J is TRBJ2-7 and V is TRBV27; the D gene could be TRBD1 or TRBD2 (7 bases each). Germline loops: CDR1 MNHEY, CDR2 SMNVEV (reference sequence). This CDR3 has 16 residues. The germline V and J ends were trimmed by 5 bases and 0 bases, with 17 bases remaining between them. The CDR3: CASSPRGGISSYEQYF. The CDR3 DNA reads TGTGCCAGCAGTCCCAGGGGGGGGATTTCCTCCTACGAGCAGTACTTC.

This clonotype was counted only a few times. V and J are TRBV7-2 and TRBJ2-1; 14 bases map to TRBD2. V shed 4 bases and J 3 bases; nucleotides not matched to a gene: 11. The CDR3 is made up of 19 amino acids. Germline assignment: CDR1 SGHTA and CDR2 FQGNSA. This CDR3 reads CASSSPGLAGVGYYNEQFF. The CDR3 bases are TGTGCCAGCAGCTCGCCGGGACTAGCGGGAGTTGGGTACTACAATGAGCAGTTCTTC.